What follows are 25 T cell receptor beta chains derived from one specimen sequenced in a study of vaccination effects on CD4 cells after COVID-19. The antigens for these receptors are not known. Libraries were prepared by immunoSEQ multiplex PCR; TCRdb keeps only in-frame clonotypes and omits some of them. This sample has just under 75,000 clones, with 65% to 85% found just once. Antigen-specific CD4+ T cell clonotypes were called by their expansion after viral peptide-pool culture in ViraFEST. CD4+ T cells were isolated after approximately 10 days of culture. Among the vaccine recipients, none had a prior SARS-CoV-2 infection, and nucleocapsid antibodies were negative. Source: CD4+ T cells from PBMCs cultured with HCoV-NL63 spike peptides, taken before COVID-19 vaccination. All receptors come from a human donor who received a COVID-19 vaccine.

The J gene is TRBJ2-5, the V gene TRBV5-6; D not resolved. CDR1 and CDR2 from the germline V gene are SGHDT and YYEEEE. Trimming shortened V by 0 bases and J by 3 bases, and 12 bases separated the two germline ends. This CDR3 spans 15 amino acids. CDR3 sequence: CASSLGLVLKETQYF. The CDR3 DNA follows: TGTGCCAGCAGCTTGGGTCTAGTACTCAAAGAGACCCAGTACTTC.

The V call is TRBV5-1, the J call TRBJ1-1, with D unresolved. Germline lookup yields CDR1 SGHRS and CDR2 YFSETQ. The ends were cut back, 2 bases at V and 3 bases at J, with 17 bases in the middle. The CDR3 is 16 residues long. The CDR3 nucleotides read TGCGCCAGCAGCTTAAAGCAGGTTAGGCAGGACACTGAAGCTTTCTTT. It codes for CASSLKQVRQDTEAFF.

The V call is TRBV29-1, the J call TRBJ2-5; 9 bases are shared with TRBD2. The CDR3 totals 16 residues. The V and J ends lost 6 bases and 1 base, in that order; junction bases with no gene match: 12. Germline CDR1 and CDR2: SQVTM and ANQGSEA. The DNA of the CDR3 is TGCAGCGTCCATACCCTTAGCGGGGGCTTCCAAGAGACCCAGTACTTC. This sequence encodes CSVHTLSGGFQETQYF.

V usage is TRBV4-1 and J usage is TRBJ1-5; no firm D call. Trimming left V 3 bases short and J 6 bases short, with 15 bases between. Per the germline V gene, CDR1 is MGHRA and CDR2 is YSYEKL. This CDR3 is 15 amino acids long. CDR3 sequence: CASSHDWSPGQPQHF. DNA for the CDR3: TGCGCCAGCAGCCATGATTGGAGTCCCGGTCAGCCCCAGCATTTT.

The rearrangement links TRBV4-3 to TRBJ2-3; D is unresolved. V was shortened by 1 base and J by 1 base, with 6 bases between the two germline ends. The CDR3 runs to 14 residues. From germline, CDR1 is LGHNA and CDR2 YSLEER. CDR3 residues: CASSQGIGTDTQYF. The CDR3 bases are TGCGCCAGCAGCCAAGGTATCGGCACAGATACGCAGTATTTT.

The table lists this clone with a few counts. This chain joins TRBV5-1 and TRBJ2-3; possibly TRBD1 or TRBD2 for D (5 bases each). Trimming shortened V by 0 bases and J by 2 bases, and 13 bases separated the two germline ends. This CDR3 is 16 amino acids long. Germline values: CDR1 SGHRS, CDR2 YFSETQ. This CDR3 is CASSLEGTINTDTQYF. The CDR3 DNA follows: TGCGCCAGCAGCTTGGAGGGGACGATTAACACAGATACGCAGTATTTT. Together with reference TRBV5-1 and TRBJ2-3, the CDR3 gives the full variable domain: KAGVTQTPRYLIKTRGQQVTLSCSPISGHRSVSWYQQTPGQGLQFLFEYFSETQRNKGNFPGRFSGRQFSNSRSEMNVSTLELGDSALYLCASSLEGTINTDTQYFGPGTRLTVL.

The chain uses TRBV6-5 and TRBJ2-5; D could derive from TRBD1 or TRBD2 (5 bases each). The CDR3 runs 14 residues. Trimming shortened V by 5 bases and J by 2 bases, and 12 bases separated the two germline ends. CDR1 and CDR2 from the germline V gene are MNHEY and SVGAGI. The chain's CDR3 is CASSHRGPQETQYF. CDR3 bases: TGTGCCAGCAGTCACCGGGGCCCACAAGAGACCCAGTACTTC.

This clone appeared once. The chain uses TRBV24-1 and TRBJ2-2; possible D gene TRBD2, 6 bases. With 4 bases removed from V and 0 bases from J, the gap between germline ends came to 11 bases. Germline V gene lookup returns CDR1 KGHDR and CDR2 SFDVKD. This CDR3 region has 16 residues. This CDR3 reads CATSEWTTANTGELFF. The CDR3 nucleotides read TGTGCCACCAGTGAATGGACTACGGCGAACACCGGGGAGCTGTTTTTT.

The rearrangement joins TRBV20-1 to TRBJ2-7; perhaps TRBD2 as D (7 bases). This CDR3 is 13 amino acids long. Germline CDR1 reads DFQATT; CDR2 reads SNEGSKA (reference sequence). Trimming cost V 3 bases and J 5 bases, with 14 bases left between them. The CDR3 protein is CSASTGGSDEQYV. CDR3 bases: TGCAGTGCTAGTACGGGGGGCAGCGACGAGCAGTACGTC.

The chain employs TRBV6-1 and TRBJ1-5; 7 positions agree with TRBD1. CDR1 MNHNS and CDR2 SASEGT come from the germline V gene. V shed 3 bases, J shed 3 bases, and the junction held 14 bases outside the gene matches. The CDR3 consists of 18 residues. CDR3 in amino acids: CASSDLVWDSVINQPQHF. The DNA for the CDR3 is TGTGCCAGCAGTGACCTAGTATGGGACAGCGTAATCAATCAGCCCCAGCATTTT.

The chain is built from TRBV7-2 and TRBJ1-6; D is uncertain. Trimming left V 2 bases short and J 6 bases short, with 8 bases between. The CDR3 covers 14 residues. Germline V gene lookup returns CDR1 SGHTA and CDR2 FQGNSA. This chain's CDR3 is CASSLSGTNSPLHF. The DNA for the CDR3 is TGTGCCAGCAGCTTATCAGGAACTAATTCACCCCTCCACTTT.

V is TRBV9 and J is TRBJ1-4, with a weak D call TRBD1 (6 bases). CDR3 length: 15 residues. Trimming took 4 bases from V and 6 from J, leaving 16 bases between them. Germline CDR1 is SGDLS and CDR2 is YYNGEE. DNA of the CDR3: TGTGCCAGCAGCATAACAGGGTATGAGGATGAAAAACTGTTTTTT. It is translated as CASSITGYEDEKLFF. The full variable domain, rest sourced from reference TRBV9 and TRBJ1-4, is DSGVTQTPKHLITATGQRVTLRCSPRSGDLSVYWYQQSLDQGLQFLIQYYNGEERAKGNILERFSAQQFPDLHSELNLSSLELGDSALYFCASSITGYEDEKLFFGSGTQLSVL.

This clone was recorded a few times. The rearrangement links TRBV7-9 to TRBJ2-5, with 9 positions matching TRBD1. Looked up from germline, CDR1 is SEHNR and CDR2 is FQNEAQ (reference sequence). With 3 bases clipped from V and 5 bases from J, the junction kept 4 bases outside the gene matches. The CDR3 runs 14 residues. The CDR3 coding sequence is TGTGCCAGCAGCTTGGGACAGGGAGACGAGACCCAGTACTTC. Protein sequence: CASSLGQGDETQYF.

The J gene is TRBJ2-7, the V gene TRBV2, with D possibly being TRBD1 or TRBD2 (5 bases each). Trimming removed 0 bases at V and 3 bases at J, with 18 bases between. From germline, CDR1 is SNHLY and CDR2 FYNNEI. The CDR3 totals 17 residues. CDR3: CASSEAPGDPYFYEQYV. CDR3 nucleotides: TGTGCCAGCAGTGAAGCCCCCGGGGACCCATACTTCTACGAGCAGTACGTC.

This sequence joins TRBV28 and TRBJ1-4; maybe TRBD1 (5 bases). The CDR3 has 16 residues. V was trimmed by 8 bases and J by 11 bases, leaving 27 bases between them. The germline CDR1 and CDR2 sequences are MDHEN and SYDVKM. CDR3 sequence (DNA): TGTGCCAGCTCACTTCCGGGGACGGCGGGGTTGGGGAAACTGTTTTTT. This gives the protein CASSLPGTAGLGKLFF.

The V and J genes are TRBV5-5 and TRBJ1-5; D ambiguous. The CDR3 runs to 13 residues. CDR1 is SGHKS and CDR2 is YYEKEE in the germline V gene (reference sequence). V lost 1 base and J lost 6, with 8 bases in between. Written as DNA, the CDR3 is TGTGCCAGCAGCTTGCAAGAGCGTCAGCCCCAGCATTTT. It translates to CASSLQERQPQHF.

This clone appeared a single time. The chain recombines TRBV18 with TRBJ1-6; TRBD1 matches at 8 bases. The trim removed 3 bases at V and 9 bases at J, leaving 4 bases unmatched. The CDR3 totals 14 residues. CDR1 is KGHSH, CDR2 LQKENI, per germline. Written as DNA, the CDR3 is TGTGCCAGCTCACCGACAGGGGAGCGTTCACCCCTCCACTTT. This sequence encodes CASSPTGERSPLHF.

V is TRBV30 and J is TRBJ1-4; D ambiguous. Germline V gene sequence: CDR1 GTSNPN, CDR2 SVGIG (reference sequence). With 2 bases removed from V and 5 bases from J, the gap between germline ends came to 6 bases. CDR3 size: 12 residues. CDR3 residues: CAWSIQNEKLFF. CDR3 sequence (DNA): TGTGCCTGGAGTATCCAGAATGAAAAACTGTTTTTT.

The V gene is TRBV25-1, the J gene TRBJ1-6; D may be TRBD1 (5 bases). V lost 6 bases and J lost 5, with 11 bases in between. This CDR3 is 14 amino acids long. Looked up from germline, CDR1 is MGHDK and CDR2 is SYGVNS. The CDR3 sequence: CASSPGYNNSPLHF. The CDR3 DNA reads as TGTGCCAGCAGCCCAGGGTACAATAATTCACCCCTCCACTTT.

In this sample, this clone turned up a few times. The CDR3 sequence is CASRDRELGNQPQHF. CDR3 DNA: TGTGCCAGTAGGGACCGGGAATTGGGCAATCAGCCCCAGCATTTT. The chain is built from TRBV19 and TRBJ1-5, with unresolved D. The CDR3 has 15 amino acids. Between the trimmed V and J ends, which lost 6 bases and 2 bases, there was a span of 14 bases. In germline, CDR1 is LNHDA, CDR2 SQIVND (reference sequence).

V is TRBV3-1 (or the pseudogene TRBV3-2) and J is TRBJ1-3, with D possibly matching TRBD1 (5 bases). In germline, CDR1 is LGHDT, CDR2 YNNKEL (reference sequence). V was pared by 1 base and J by 4 bases, with 14 bases between. This CDR3 has 16 residues. CDR3 sequence: CASSQVGGRVGNTIYF. CDR3 nucleotides: TGTGCCAGCAGCCAAGTCGGGGGAAGGGTAGGAAACACCATATATTTT.

The chain couples TRBV5-1 to TRBJ1-2, with D tentatively TRBD1 (5 bases). The CDR3 has 13 amino acids. The germline V gene encodes CDR1 SGHRS and CDR2 YFSETQ. V dropped 4 bases and J dropped 4 bases, with 11 bases sitting between them. The CDR3 nucleotides read TGCGCCAGCAGCGTAGGGGCGAGCTATGGCTACACCTTC. Its translation is CASSVGASYGYTF. Drawing the rest from reference TRBV5-1 and TRBJ1-2, the complete variable domain is KAGVTQTPRYLIKTRGQQVTLSCSPISGHRSVSWYQQTPGQGLQFLFEYFSETQRNKGNFPGRFSGRQFSNSRSEMNVSTLELGDSALYLCASSVGASYGYTFGSGTRLTVV.

This chain joins TRBV5-5 and TRBJ2-3; tentatively, D is TRBD2 (5 bases). Germline lookup yields CDR1 SGHKS and CDR2 YYEKEE (reference sequence). The CDR3 is 14 amino acids. Trimming pared 4 bases from V and 2 bases from J, leaving 11 bases between. CDR3 sequence (DNA): TGTGCCAGCAGCGCGGACTGGAACACAGATACGCAGTATTTT. Amino acids: CASSADWNTDTQYF.

V gene TRBV5-5 combines with J gene TRBJ1-5; D remains ambiguous. With 5 bases removed from V and 1 base from J, the gap between germline ends came to 10 bases. CDR1 SGHKS and CDR2 YYEKEE come from the germline V gene (reference sequence). The CDR3 spans 14 residues. The CDR3 sequence is CASSFGRSNQPQHF. Here the CDR3 DNA reads TGTGCCAGCAGTTTTGGACGGAGCAATCAGCCCCAGCATTTT.

The chain carries TRBV7-9 and TRBJ1-6; the D gene is possibly TRBD1 (5 bases). The CDR3 totals 15 residues. From germline, CDR1 is SEHNR and CDR2 FQNEAQ (reference sequence). V was cut by 5 bases and J by 7 bases, with 15 bases left in between. CDR3 in DNA: TGTGCCAGCAGCGAGGGGCCAGGGAGGAATTCACCCCTCCACTTT. Protein: CASSEGPGRNSPLHF.